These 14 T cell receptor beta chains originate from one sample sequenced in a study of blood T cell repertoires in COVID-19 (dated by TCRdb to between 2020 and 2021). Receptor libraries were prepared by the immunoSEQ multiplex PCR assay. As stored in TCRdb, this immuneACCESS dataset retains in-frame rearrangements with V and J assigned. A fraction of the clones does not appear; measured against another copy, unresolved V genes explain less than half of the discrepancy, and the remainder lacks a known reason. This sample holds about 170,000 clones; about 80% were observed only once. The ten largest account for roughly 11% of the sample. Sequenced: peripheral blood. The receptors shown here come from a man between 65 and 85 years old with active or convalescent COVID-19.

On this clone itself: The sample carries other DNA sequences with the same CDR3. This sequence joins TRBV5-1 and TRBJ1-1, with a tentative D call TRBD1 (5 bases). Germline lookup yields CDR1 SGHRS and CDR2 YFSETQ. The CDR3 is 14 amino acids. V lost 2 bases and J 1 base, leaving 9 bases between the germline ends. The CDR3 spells CASSFDGQNTEAFF. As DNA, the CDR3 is TGCGCCAGCAGCTTTGACGGACAGAACACTGAAGCTTTCTTT.

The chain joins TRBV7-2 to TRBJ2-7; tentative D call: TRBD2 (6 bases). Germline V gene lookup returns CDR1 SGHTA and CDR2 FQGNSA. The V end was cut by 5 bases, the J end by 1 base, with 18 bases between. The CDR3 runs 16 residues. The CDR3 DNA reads TGTGCCAGCAGCCGTACTTCCGGGAGTTGGTCCTACGAGCAGTACTTC. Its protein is CASSRTSGSWSYEQYF.

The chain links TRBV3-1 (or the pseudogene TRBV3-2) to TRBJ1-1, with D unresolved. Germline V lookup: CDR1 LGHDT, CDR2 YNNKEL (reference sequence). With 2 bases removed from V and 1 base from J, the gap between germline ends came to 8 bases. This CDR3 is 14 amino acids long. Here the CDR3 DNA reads TGTGCCAGCAGCCAATACTCGGGGAACACTGAAGCTTTCTTT. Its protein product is CASSQYSGNTEAFF.

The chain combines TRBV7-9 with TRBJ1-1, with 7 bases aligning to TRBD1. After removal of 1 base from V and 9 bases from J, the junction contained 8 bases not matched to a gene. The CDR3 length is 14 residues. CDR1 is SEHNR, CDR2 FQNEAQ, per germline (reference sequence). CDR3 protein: CASSLEGGTAKAFF. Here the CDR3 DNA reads TGTGCCAGCAGCTTAGAAGGGGGCACAGCAAAAGCTTTCTTT.

CDR3 nucleotide sequence: TGTGCCAGCAGGGAGGGGGCCCAGAATGGCTACACCTTC. It codes for CASREGAQNGYTF. This chain connects TRBV25-1 to TRBJ1-2, with TRBD1 identical over 7 bases. Germline trimming cut 6 bases from V and 6 bases from J; bases unmatched to any gene: 7. Per germline, CDR1 MGHDK and CDR2 SYGVNS. This CDR3 is 13 amino acids long.

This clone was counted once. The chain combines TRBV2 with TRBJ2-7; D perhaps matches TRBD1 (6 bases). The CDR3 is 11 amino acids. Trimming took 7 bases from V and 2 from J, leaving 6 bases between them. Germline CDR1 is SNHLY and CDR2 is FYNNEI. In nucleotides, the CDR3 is TGTGCCAGCAAGGGGGCCTACGAGCAGTACTTC. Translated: CASKGAYEQYF.

The DNA for the CDR3 is TGCAGCGTCTCTGCGCAGGGGAGCGGCTACACCTTC. The encoded protein is CSVSAQGSGYTF. The gene calls are TRBV29-1 and TRBJ1-2, with a weak D call TRBD1 (6 bases). Germline CDR1 SQVTM, CDR2 ANQGSEA. The V and J ends lost 6 bases and 8 bases respectively, with 16 bases between them. This CDR3 is built from 12 residues.

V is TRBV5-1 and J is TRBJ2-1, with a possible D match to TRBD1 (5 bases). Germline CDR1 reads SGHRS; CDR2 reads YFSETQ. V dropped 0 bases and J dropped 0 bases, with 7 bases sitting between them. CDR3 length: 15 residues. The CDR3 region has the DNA TGCGCCAGCAGCTTGGGGGGCCTCTCCTACAATGAGCAGTTCTTC. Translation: CASSLGGLSYNEQFF.

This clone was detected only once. CDR3 coding DNA: TGTGCCAGCACTCCGGGGGACAGGGACCTGAATGGCTACACCTTC. Protein sequence: CASTPGDRDLNGYTF. The V gene is TRBV27, the J gene TRBJ1-2; 9 nucleotides agree with TRBD1. V dropped 7 bases and J dropped 6; count of bases not matched to a gene: 12. The CDR3 totals 15 residues. Germline CDR1 is MNHEY and CDR2 is SMNVEV (reference sequence).

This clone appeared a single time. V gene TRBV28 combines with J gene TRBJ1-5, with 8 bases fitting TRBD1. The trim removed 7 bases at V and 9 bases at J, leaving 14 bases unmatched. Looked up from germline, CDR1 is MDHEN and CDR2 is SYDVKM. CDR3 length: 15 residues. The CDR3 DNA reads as TGTGCCAGCATTAGAAGGACAGGGCCTCTTCGGCCCCAGCATTTT. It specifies CASIRRTGPLRPQHF.

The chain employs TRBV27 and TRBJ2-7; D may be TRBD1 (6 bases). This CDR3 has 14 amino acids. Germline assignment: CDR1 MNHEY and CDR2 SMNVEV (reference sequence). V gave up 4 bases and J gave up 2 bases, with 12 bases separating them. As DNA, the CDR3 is TGTGCCAGCAGTTGGCAGGGGCGTACCTACGAGCAGTACTTC. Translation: CASSWQGRTYEQYF.

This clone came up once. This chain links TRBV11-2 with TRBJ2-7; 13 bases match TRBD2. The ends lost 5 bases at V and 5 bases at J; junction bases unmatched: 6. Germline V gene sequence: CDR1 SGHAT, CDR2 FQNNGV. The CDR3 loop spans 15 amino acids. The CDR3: CASSPRTSGGNEQYF. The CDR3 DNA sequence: TGTGCCAGCAGCCCCCGGACTAGCGGGGGCAACGAGCAGTACTTC.

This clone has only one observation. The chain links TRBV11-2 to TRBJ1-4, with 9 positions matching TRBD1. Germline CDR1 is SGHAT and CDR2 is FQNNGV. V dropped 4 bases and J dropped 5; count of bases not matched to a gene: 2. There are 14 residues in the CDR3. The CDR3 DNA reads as TGTGCCAGCAGCTCCGACAGGGGGAATGAAAAACTGTTTTTT. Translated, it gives CASSSDRGNEKLFF.

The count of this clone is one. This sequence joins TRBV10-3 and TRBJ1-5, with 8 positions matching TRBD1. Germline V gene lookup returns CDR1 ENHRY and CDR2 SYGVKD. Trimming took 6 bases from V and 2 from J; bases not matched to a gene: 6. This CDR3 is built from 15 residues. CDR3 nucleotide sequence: TGTGCCATCAGCCCAGGGGGCGCGGGCAATCAGCCCCAGCATTTT. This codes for CAISPGGAGNQPQHF.